A single sample is the source of the 28 T cell receptor beta chains below, sequenced in a study of blood T cell repertoires in COVID-19. Measured with immunoSEQ multiplex PCR; TCRdb has only the in-frame clones, and not every one. The table lists some 400,000 clones, roughly nine tenths of them singletons, with 0.95% to 1.3% in the top ten. The sample taken for sequencing was PBMCs or T cells enriched from blood (not recorded which). These TCRs come from a man aged 25-45 years who had recovered from COVID-19.

The V call is TRBV29-1, the J call TRBJ2-1, with 9 bases aligning to TRBD2. The CDR3 runs to 17 residues. CDR1 and CDR2 from the germline V gene are SQVTM and ANQGSEA. The V and J ends lost 5 bases and 4 bases, in that order; junction bases with no gene match: 15. The CDR3 region is CSVPPEGSGRRYNEQFF. DNA for the CDR3: TGCAGCGTTCCCCCCGAGGGGAGCGGGAGGAGGTACAATGAGCAGTTCTTC.

This sequence joins TRBV3-1 (or the pseudogene TRBV3-2) and TRBJ2-1; 9 nucleotides match TRBD1. The CDR3 has 14 amino acids. From germline, CDR1 is LGHDT and CDR2 YNNKEL (reference sequence). V trimming: 5 bases; J trimming: 6 bases; junction bases outside the gene matches: 5. CDR3 region: CASSVRDRVNEQFF. In nucleotides, the CDR3 is TGTGCCAGCAGCGTCCGGGACAGGGTCAATGAGCAGTTCTTC.

With respect to this clone: Other DNA sequences in the same sample also yield this CDR3. V usage is TRBV3-1 (or the pseudogene TRBV3-2) and J usage is TRBJ2-5, with D unresolved. The germline V and J ends were trimmed by 3 bases and 4 bases, with 3 bases remaining between them. The CDR3 covers 11 residues. Per the germline V gene, CDR1 is LGHDT and CDR2 is YNNKEL (reference sequence). The CDR3 nucleotides are TGTGCCAGCAGCCACCTAGAGACCCAGTACTTC. It yields the protein CASSHLETQYF.

This clone has only a few counts. The CDR3 DNA reads TGTGCCACCAGTGCTGGGGGGAACTACGAGCAGTACTTC. This gives the protein CATSAGGNYEQYF. The V gene is TRBV24-1, the J gene TRBJ2-7; possibly TRBD2 for D (6 bases). V lost 5 bases and J 3 bases, leaving 10 bases between the germline ends. Germline V lookup: CDR1 KGHDR, CDR2 SFDVKD. There are 13 residues in the CDR3.

This clone was seen repeatedly, ten times or more. The V gene is TRBV28, the J gene TRBJ1-5; 9 nucleotides agree with TRBD1. J was trimmed by 5 bases and V by 8 bases; bases with no gene match: 10. The CDR3 consists of 15 residues. CDR1 is MDHEN, CDR2 SYDVKM, per germline. The CDR3 spells CASGQQGAGYQPQHF. DNA of the CDR3: TGTGCCAGCGGGCAACAGGGGGCGGGTTATCAGCCCCAGCATTTT.

This clone has a single count. CDR3 in DNA: TGTGCCAGCTCACCAGGGAGCAAAAACATTCAGTACTTC. The encoded protein is CASSPGSKNIQYF. The V and J genes are TRBV18 and TRBJ2-4; possibly TRBD2 for D (5 bases). CDR3 size: 13 residues. Germline-derived CDR1 and CDR2 are KGHSH and LQKENI. The V end lost 2 bases, the J end lost 3 bases, and 5 bases lay between the germline ends.

V and J are TRBV25-1 and TRBJ1-4; D is perhaps TRBD1 (6 bases). The CDR3 has 16 amino acids. Germline CDR1 is MGHDK and CDR2 is SYGVNS. Trimming removed 4 bases at V and 6 bases at J, with 18 bases between. As DNA, the CDR3 is TGTGCCAGCAGTGGCAAGCGGACAGTCCTAGATGAAAAACTGTTTTTT. Translation: CASSGKRTVLDEKLFF.

The genes are TRBV5-6 and TRBJ2-1; a possible D gene is TRBD2 (6 bases). This CDR3 comprises 16 residues. V was clipped by 4 bases and J by 8 bases, with 22 bases between them. CDR1 is SGHDT and CDR2 is YYEEEE in the germline V gene. CDR3 residues: CASSIAGGIQFDEQFF. The CDR3 DNA reads as TGTGCCAGCAGCATAGCTGGAGGGATCCAGTTTGATGAGCAGTTCTTC.

The chain has TRBV4-2 and TRBJ2-1, with TRBD2 matching 9 bases. V shed 1 base and J 8 bases; nucleotides not matched to a gene: 9. In germline, CDR1 is LGHNA, CDR2 YNFKEQ. This CDR3 has 16 amino acids. This CDR3 reads CASSQAGTSFIDEQFF. The CDR3 coding sequence is TGTGCCAGCAGCCAAGCGGGGACTAGCTTTATAGATGAGCAGTTCTTC.

The chain combines TRBV12-5 with TRBJ2-4, with TRBD1 matching 7 bases. Per germline, CDR1 LGHNT and CDR2 FRNRAP. CDR3 size: 18 residues. Germline trimming cut 2 bases from V and 0 bases from J; bases unmatched to any gene: 10. The CDR3 DNA is TGTGCTAGTGGTTTGCTGACAGGGCTCACAATAGCCAAAAACATTCAGTACTTC. Translating it yields CASGLLTGLTIAKNIQYF.

The V gene is TRBV7-9, the J gene TRBJ1-6; 7 bases align to TRBD1. Germline V CDR1 and CDR2: SEHNR, FQNEAQ (reference sequence). V lost 4 bases to trimming and J lost 3 bases; unmatched junction nucleotides: 6. This CDR3 is 16 amino acids long. The CDR3 DNA is TGTGCCAGCAGCTCGGGACAGAGCTTCTATAATTCACCCCTCCACTTT. This sequence encodes CASSSGQSFYNSPLHF.

CDR3 sequence: CASSFSGGNQPQHF. The DNA of the CDR3 is TGCGCCAGCAGCTTCAGCGGGGGCAATCAGCCCCAGCATTTT. V usage is TRBV5-1 and J usage is TRBJ1-5; D is ambiguous. This CDR3 spans 14 amino acids. Germline CDR1 reads SGHRS; CDR2 reads YFSETQ. The ends were cut back, 2 bases at V and 2 bases at J, with 8 bases in the middle. Supplemented by reference TRBV5-1 and TRBJ1-5, the full variable domain reads KAGVTQTPRYLIKTRGQQVTLSCSPISGHRSVSWYQQTPGQGLQFLFEYFSETQRNKGNFPGRFSGRQFSNSRSEMNVSTLELGDSALYLCASSFSGGNQPQHFGDGTRLSIL.

V and J are TRBV27 and TRBJ1-3; D remains ambiguous. The CDR3 extends over 16 amino acids. The germline V and J ends were trimmed by 8 bases and 0 bases, with 17 bases remaining between them. Germline-derived CDR1 and CDR2 are MNHEY and SMNVEV (reference sequence). This CDR3 is CASPDDISTSGNTIYF. CDR3 DNA: TGTGCCAGCCCCGATGACATCTCGACCTCTGGAAACACCATATATTTT.

The J gene is TRBJ1-1, the V gene TRBV5-1; 7 bases agree with TRBD1. Per germline, CDR1 SGHRS and CDR2 YFSETQ. V trimming: 6 bases; J trimming: 4 bases; junction bases outside the gene matches: 9. The CDR3 consists of 14 residues. CDR3 in DNA: TGCGCCAGCACCGAGACAGGGATGGGCACTGAAGCTTTCTTT. It encodes CASTETGMGTEAFF.

This chain uses TRBV6-6 with TRBJ2-1, with 8 bases that match TRBD1. V lost 6 bases to trimming and J lost 5 bases; unmatched junction nucleotides: 12. The CDR3 length is 16 residues. CDR1 MNHNY and CDR2 SVGAGI come from the germline V gene (reference sequence). The CDR3 nucleotides read TGTGCCAGCAGACCCGAGGGGACAGGACTCAACAATGAGCAGTTCTTC. Residues: CASRPEGTGLNNEQFF.

This chain uses TRBV7-9 with TRBJ1-2; D unclear. The CDR3 extends over 14 amino acids. Per the germline V gene, CDR1 is SEHNR and CDR2 is FQNEAQ (reference sequence). V was trimmed by 4 bases and J by 8 bases, leaving 17 bases between them. The CDR3 nucleotides are TGTGCCAGCAGCTCTAGTTGGGTAGCCGGCGGCTACACCTTC. Translating gives CASSSSWVAGGYTF.

The chain has TRBV12-3 or TRBV12-4 and TRBJ2-5, with 7 nucleotides matching TRBD1. Trimming took 6 bases from V and 5 from J; bases not matched to a gene: 6. This CDR3 comprises 13 residues. The CDR3 region has the DNA TGTGCCAGCAGAGACAGGGTGAGCGAGACCCAGTACTTC. It encodes CASRDRVSETQYF.

The chain combines TRBV6-5 with TRBJ2-2; possible D gene TRBD1, 6 bases. V was pared by 8 bases and J by 3 bases, with 13 bases between. The CDR3 is 14 amino acids. From germline, CDR1 is MNHEY and CDR2 SVGAGI. The CDR3 sequence is CASSPGADTGELFF. Written as DNA, the CDR3 is TGTGCCAGCTCCCCAGGGGCCGACACCGGGGAGCTGTTTTTT.

J is TRBJ1-2 and V is TRBV6-2 or TRBV6-3; no reliable D call. CDR1 MNHEY and CDR2 SVGEGT come from the germline V gene. The CDR3 has 13 amino acids. Trimming pared 2 bases from V and 10 bases from J, leaving 14 bases between. CDR3 protein: CASSYGVFAFYTF. The CDR3 DNA reads TGTGCCAGCAGTTACGGAGTCTTTGCCTTCTACACCTTC.

V is TRBV6-4 and J is TRBJ1-5; D is unresolved. The CDR3 spans 13 residues. V lost 3 bases and J 4 bases, leaving 7 bases between the germline ends. The germline gives CDR1 MRHNA, CDR2 SNTAGT. The CDR3 here is CASSERENQPQHF. CDR3 sequence (DNA): TGTGCCAGCAGTGAGCGGGAGAATCAGCCCCAGCATTTT.

This chain connects TRBV15 to TRBJ2-7; 7 bases agree with TRBD1. The V and J ends lost 4 bases and 4 bases, in that order; junction bases with no gene match: 10. Germline CDR1 LNHNV, CDR2 YYDKDF (reference sequence). This CDR3 spans 15 amino acids. CDR3 protein: CATSIFRQGTYEQYF. The CDR3 bases are TGTGCCACCAGCATATTCAGACAGGGAACTTACGAGCAGTACTTC.

The genes are TRBV14 and TRBJ2-1, with 8 bases matching TRBD1. The CDR3 has 13 amino acids. The germline gives CDR1 SGHDN, CDR2 FVKESK. Germline trimming cut 1 base from V and 15 bases from J; bases unmatched to any gene: 8. The CDR3 bases are TGTGCCAGCAGCCAAGCTACACAGGGGGTGTGGTTCTTC. Its protein product is CASSQATQGVWFF.

The chain uses TRBV19 and TRBJ1-2, with D maybe TRBD1 (6 bases). The CDR3 is 13 residues long. Germline lookup yields CDR1 LNHDA and CDR2 SQIVND (reference sequence). V was pared by 6 bases and J by 4 bases, with 12 bases between. CDR3 nucleotides: TGTGCCAGTAGAGACACAGGGCGCTATGGCTACACCTTC. This sequence encodes CASRDTGRYGYTF. Variable domain in full (rest from reference TRBV19 and TRBJ1-2): DGGITQSPKYLFRKEGQNVTLSCEQNLNHDAMYWYRQDPGQGLRLIYYSQIVNDFQKGDIAEGYSVSREKKESFPLTVTSAQKNPTAFYLCASRDTGRYGYTFGSGTRLTVV.

The chain is built from TRBV19 and TRBJ1-5; the D gene is possibly TRBD1 (5 bases). Germline V lookup: CDR1 LNHDA, CDR2 SQIVND (reference sequence). This CDR3 contains 14 residues. Deletions cut 3 bases from V and 6 bases from J, with 12 bases between. The CDR3 DNA sequence: TGTGCCAGTAGTATCCAGGGTTCTTTTCAGCCCCAGCATTTT. Amino acids: CASSIQGSFQPQHF. The variable domain in full, with the rest retrieved from reference TRBV19 and TRBJ1-5, is DGGITQSPKYLFRKEGQNVTLSCEQNLNHDAMYWYRQDPGQGLRLIYYSQIVNDFQKGDIAEGYSVSREKKESFPLTVTSAQKNPTAFYLCASSIQGSFQPQHFGDGTRLSIL.

The chain carries TRBV6-5 and TRBJ2-2, with D perhaps TRBD1 (5 bases). Trimming shortened V by 2 bases and J by 4 bases, and 11 bases separated the two germline ends. The CDR3 is 15 amino acids. Germline V gives CDR1 MNHEY, CDR2 SVGAGI. The chain's CDR3 is CASSYGASATGELFF. CDR3 coding DNA: TGTGCCAGCAGTTACGGGGCGTCGGCCACCGGGGAGCTGTTTTTT.

V usage is TRBV14 and J usage is TRBJ2-7; D unresolved. Trimming removed 1 base at V and 8 bases at J, with 6 bases between. CDR3 length: 11 amino acids. The germline gives CDR1 SGHDN, CDR2 FVKESK. The CDR3 DNA sequence: TGTGCCAGCAGCCAAGGAGCACAGCAGTACTTC. This gives the protein CASSQGAQQYF.

V usage is TRBV5-6 and J usage is TRBJ2-2, with D tentatively TRBD2 (5 bases). V was pared by 5 bases and J by 4 bases, with 18 bases between. CDR3 size: 16 residues. Per the germline V gene, CDR1 is SGHDT and CDR2 is YYEEEE. The CDR3 nucleotides are TGTGCCAGCAGTATAATAAGGGAGTACGGCACCGGGGAGCTGTTTTTT. Its translation is CASSIIREYGTGELFF.

For the CDR3, the DNA is TGTGCCAGCAGATACGGACTAGAGGGGACCCAGTACTTC. This translates into CASRYGLEGTQYF. The chain joins TRBV3-1 (or the pseudogene TRBV3-2) to TRBJ2-5; TRBD2 agrees at 7 bases. The CDR3 is 13 amino acids. V trimming: 6 bases; J trimming: 7 bases; junction bases outside the gene matches: 8. Germline-derived CDR1 and CDR2 are LGHDT and YNNKEL (reference sequence).